These T cell receptor beta chains were read from a single sample in a study of shared clonotypes between healthy human individuals. Sequenced by immunoSEQ multiplex PCR; TCRdb stores in-frame clones only, minus some. The sample yields about 1 million clones, about 76% seen once. The specimen was memory CD4+ T cells sorted from blood. Receptor source: a man younger than 30 in good health. Both conserved end residues are part of each CDR3. D genes are given only for firm matches. A row's size may be missing; if present it is once, few, many or a size class.

d_call: .; clone_size: .; v_call: TRBV6-5; j_call: TRBJ1-4; cdr3_nt: TGTGCCAGCTCGGGGTGGATCGGGGAACTGTTTTTT; cdr3_aa: CASSGWIGELFF
d_call: TRBD1; clone_size: .; v_call: TRBV5-5; j_call: TRBJ1-1; cdr3_nt: TGTGCCAGCAGCTTACAGGGGAAGAACACTGAAGCTTTCTTT; cdr3_aa: CASSLQGKNTEAFF
d_call: .; clone_size: .; v_call: TRBV5-4; j_call: TRBJ1-4; cdr3_nt: TGTGCCAGCAGCTTGGACAGGTGGGAAAATGAAAAACTGTTTTTT; cdr3_aa: CASSLDRWENEKLFF
d_call: .; clone_size: .; v_call: TRBV19; j_call: TRBJ2-5; cdr3_nt: TGTGCCAGTAATGGGGACACTCAAGAGACCCAGTACTTC; cdr3_aa: CASNGDTQETQYF
d_call: TRBD1; clone_size: .; v_call: TRBV5-1; j_call: TRBJ2-2; cdr3_nt: TGCGCCAGCAGCCCGGACAGGAGCAACACCGGGGAGCTGTTTTTT; cdr3_aa: CASSPDRSNTGELFF
d_call: .; clone_size: .; v_call: TRBV6-5; j_call: TRBJ2-3; cdr3_nt: TGTGCCAGCAGCCCGACTGGGATGGAGACGCAGTATTTT; cdr3_aa: CASSPTGMETQYF
d_call: TRBD2; clone_size: .; v_call: TRBV4-3; j_call: TRBJ2-2; cdr3_nt: TGCGCCAGCAGCGGGCGGGAGGGAAACACCGGGGAGCTGTTTTTT; cdr3_aa: CASSGREGNTGELFF
d_call: .; clone_size: once; v_call: TRBV19; j_call: TRBJ1-3; cdr3_nt: TGTGCCAGTAGTACCCTGGACAGCTCTGGAAACACCATATATTTT; cdr3_aa: CASSTLDSSGNTIYF
d_call: .; clone_size: .; v_call: TRBV7-2; j_call: TRBJ2-2; cdr3_nt: TGTGCCAGCAGCTTAGGGGTGGCCGGGGAGCTGTTTTTT; cdr3_aa: CASSLGVAGELFF
d_call: TRBD1; clone_size: .; v_call: TRBV4-1; j_call: TRBJ1-2; cdr3_nt: TGCGCCAGCAGCCAAGAAGGGACAGGGGGTGGGTTCGGCTACACCTTC; cdr3_aa: CASSQEGTGGGFGYTF